Following are 7 T cell receptor beta chains from one sample sequenced in a study of blood T cell repertoires in COVID-19 (dated by TCRdb to 2019 to 2021). The library was built by means of the immunoSEQ multiplex PCR assay. Drawn from immuneACCESS, this table holds only the in-frame rearrangements with V and J called that TCRdb kept. Clones are partly lost; checked studies trace under half to an unresolved V gene and leave the rest unexplained. Present in this sample are approximately 56,000 clones, roughly 84% of which were seen just once. The ten largest clones represent roughly 13% of the sample. The material sequenced was peripheral blood. Source of these receptors: a woman older than 75 with acute or convalescent COVID-19.

The chain has TRBV6-2 or TRBV6-3 and TRBJ2-2, with a weak D call TRBD2 (7 bases). V was trimmed by 7 bases and J by 7 bases, leaving 25 bases between them. CDR1 and CDR2 from the germline V gene are MNHEY and SVGEGT. This CDR3 is 17 amino acids long. CDR3 residues: CASNPTLRGGASGELFF. In nucleotides, the CDR3 is TGTGCCAGCAACCCGACACTAAGGGGGGGGGCAAGCGGGGAGCTGTTTTTT.

This clone has only a few counts. This chain connects TRBV5-4 to TRBJ2-5; 7 bases map to TRBD1. Trimming cost V 0 bases and J 5 bases; bases outside gene matches: 7. The CDR3 has 15 residues. Germline assignment: CDR1 SGHNT and CDR2 YYREEE (reference sequence). CDR3 DNA sequence: TGTGCCAGCAGCTTGGACAGGGGTGATGGGGAGACCCAGTACTTC. Its translation: CASSLDRGDGETQYF.

In DNA form, the CDR3 reads TGCGCCAGCAGCCATCCCAACTTTATTCCGGGACTAGCGATCGGGGAGCTGTTTTTT. Translated: CASSHPNFIPGLAIGELFF. The V and J genes are TRBV4-1 and TRBJ2-2; 10 bases agree with TRBD2. The CDR3 length is 19 residues. Trimming at V came to 3 bases and at J to 7 bases, leaving 17 bases not matched to a gene. The V gene's germline CDR1 is MGHRA and CDR2 YSYEKL.

The chain couples TRBV2 to TRBJ1-5, with 10 positions matching TRBD1. Germline loops: CDR1 SNHLY, CDR2 FYNNEI. This CDR3 is built from 15 residues. Unmatched junction bases numbered 3, after V lost 6 bases and J lost 1 base. For the CDR3, the DNA is TGTGCCAGCAGCGGACAGGGGGGGAGCAATCAGCCCCAGCATTTT. It yields the protein CASSGQGGSNQPQHF.

J is TRBJ2-2 and V is TRBV18; 8 bases fit TRBD1. The germline CDR1 and CDR2 sequences are KGHSH and LQKENI. V lost 4 bases, J lost 3 bases, and 4 bases stayed unmatched. This CDR3 region has 15 residues. CDR3 nucleotide sequence: TGTGCCAGCTCACACGGGACAGGAGACACCGGGGAGCTGTTTTTT. The encoded protein is CASSHGTGDTGELFF.

The CDR3 sequence: CASSPYDNSPLHF. The CDR3, as DNA: TGTGCCAGCAGCCCCTATGATAATTCACCCCTCCACTTT. The rearrangement links TRBV3-1 (or the pseudogene TRBV3-2) to TRBJ1-6; the D is unclear. Germline assignment: CDR1 LGHDT and CDR2 YNNKEL (reference sequence). This CDR3 is built from 13 residues. V was shortened by 4 bases and J by 5 bases, with 6 bases between the two germline ends.

The V call is TRBV5-1, the J call TRBJ1-1, with TRBD1 as a possible D gene (6 bases). CDR3 length equals 17 residues. V lost 0 bases, J lost 4 bases, and 19 bases lay in between. Germline V gives CDR1 SGHRS, CDR2 YFSETQ. The CDR3 region is CASSLEGVRVSGTEAFF. CDR3 nucleotides: TGCGCCAGCAGCTTGGAGGGGGTTCGGGTTTCGGGCACTGAAGCTTTCTTT.